The 5 T cell receptor beta chains presented below share a single source sample, sequenced in a study of blood T cell repertoires in COVID-19. Here immunoSEQ multiplex PCR was the method, and the copy in TCRdb shows in-frame clones only, minus some. This repertoire shows 93,000 or so clones, 84% found once; its top ten account for approximately 12%. Sequencing was done on a sample of peripheral blood. The receptors originated from a human donor in a cohort sampled during active or convalescent COVID-19.

This rearrangement joins TRBV11-3 to TRBJ2-2, with D possibly matching TRBD1 (5 bases). The ends were cut back, 4 bases at V and 0 bases at J, with 6 bases in the middle. CDR1 is SGHNT, CDR2 YENEEA, per germline. CDR3 length: 14 amino acids. CDR3 sequence reads: CASSSTANTGELFF. DNA for the CDR3: TGTGCCAGCAGCTCGACAGCGAACACCGGGGAGCTGTTTTTT.

This chain uses TRBV4-3 with TRBJ1-2; 10 bases agree with TRBD1. This CDR3 is 15 amino acids long. CDR1 and CDR2 from the germline V gene are LGHNA and YSLEER. V was clipped by 3 bases and J by 4 bases; unmatched bases: 5. The chain's CDR3 is CASSQGTGDGYGYTF. CDR3 bases: TGCGCCAGCAGCCAGGGGACAGGGGATGGCTATGGCTACACCTTC.

This rearrangement joins TRBV6-5 to TRBJ1-1, with D perhaps matching TRBD1 (6 bases). Germline values: CDR1 MNHEY, CDR2 SVGAGI. The CDR3 runs to 16 residues. The ends were cut back, 1 base at V and 4 bases at J, with 16 bases in the middle. The CDR3 spells CASSYWLAGARTEAFF. The CDR3 DNA reads TGTGCCAGCAGTTACTGGTTGGCGGGGGCACGCACTGAAGCTTTCTTT.

This clone was recorded a few times. The chain employs TRBV9 and TRBJ1-2; 8 nucleotides agree with TRBD1. Germline trimming cut 0 bases from V and 8 bases from J; bases unmatched to any gene: 6. In germline, CDR1 is SGDLS, CDR2 YYNGEE. CDR3 size: 14 residues. This CDR3 reads CASSVGRTGPGYTF. The CDR3 nucleotides read TGTGCCAGCAGCGTAGGGAGGACAGGGCCCGGCTACACCTTC.

The chain joins TRBV6-5 to TRBJ1-6, with 9 bases aligning to TRBD1. The V gene's germline CDR1 is MNHEY and CDR2 SVGAGI. CDR3 length: 14 amino acids. The ends lost 6 bases at V and 9 bases at J; junction bases unmatched: 6. The CDR3, as DNA: TGTGCCAGCAGGGTTGGACAGGGGCCTTCACCCCTCCACTTT. Its translation is CASRVGQGPSPLHF.